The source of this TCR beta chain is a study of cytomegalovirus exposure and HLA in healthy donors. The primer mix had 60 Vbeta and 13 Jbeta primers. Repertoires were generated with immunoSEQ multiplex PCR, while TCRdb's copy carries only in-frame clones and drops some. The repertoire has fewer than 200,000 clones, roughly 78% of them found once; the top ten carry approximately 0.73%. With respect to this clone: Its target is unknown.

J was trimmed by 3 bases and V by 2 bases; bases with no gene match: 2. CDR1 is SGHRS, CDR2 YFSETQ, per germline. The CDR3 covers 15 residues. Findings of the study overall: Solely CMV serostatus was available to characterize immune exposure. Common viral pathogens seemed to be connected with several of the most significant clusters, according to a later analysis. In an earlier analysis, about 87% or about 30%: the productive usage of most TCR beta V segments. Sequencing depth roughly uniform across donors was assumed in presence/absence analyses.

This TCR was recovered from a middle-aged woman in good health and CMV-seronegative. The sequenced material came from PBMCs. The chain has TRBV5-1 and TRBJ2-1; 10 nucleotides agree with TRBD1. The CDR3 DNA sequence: TGCGCCAGCAGCTTTGGGACAGGGGTCTACAATGAGCAGTTCTTC. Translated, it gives CASSFGTGVYNEQFF.